The 5 T cell receptor beta chains given below trace back to one sample, sequenced in a study of regulatory T cells in long-lasting Graves disease. Construction of the TCR beta libraries employed iRepertoire HTBI primers in conjunction with Arm-PCR of CDR3 regions. TCRdb passed the multiplex PCR reads through MiXCR, listing each CDR3 protein once. The table includes 350,000 to 450,000 distinct CDR3 sequences, around 14% detected once. The time point is: newly diagnosed GD, antithyroid drugs for less than 3 months. Extracted RNA from PBMCs served as the source of the TCR library. The same data also contributed to another study, on T cells in Graves' hyperthyroidism and ophthalmopathy.

Sequences were derived from peripheral blood mononuclear cells (PBMCs), sampled at new diagnosis, from a patient treated with antithyroid drugs. The receptors stem from a woman in her 30s with Graves disease.

This clonotype appeared many times. The chain is built from TRBV4-1 and TRBJ2-1; 9 bases are shared with TRBD2. V lost 4 bases to trimming and J lost 7 bases; unmatched junction nucleotides: 8. Germline V CDR1 and CDR2: MGHRA, YSYEKL. There are 15 residues in the CDR3. The CDR3, as DNA: TGCGCCAGCAGCCTAGTAGCGGGAGATGGGAATGAGCAGTTCTTC. It specifies CASSLVAGDGNEQFF.

There are many counts of this clonotype. A read error may account for a junction end that differs from germline. The chain has TRBV7-9 and TRBJ2-7; no reliable D call. Germline CDR1 and CDR2: SEHNR and FQNEAQ (reference sequence). The CDR3 extends over 13 amino acids. CDR3 residues: CASSLGDGYEQYF. The CDR3 nucleotides read TGTGCTAGCAGCTTGGGTGACGGGTACGAGCAGTACTTC.

This clonotype was found a few times. The rearrangement uses TRBV7-2 and TRBJ2-4, with D perhaps being TRBD1 or TRBD2 (6 bases each). This CDR3 spans 18 amino acids. Germline-derived CDR1 and CDR2 are SGHTA and FQGNSA. The ends were cut back, 6 bases at V and 0 bases at J, with 21 bases in the middle. The DNA for the CDR3 is TGTGCCAGCAGGGGGTCGGGTAGGGGGGACTTAGCCAAAAACATTCAGTACTTC. It specifies CASRGSGRGDLAKNIQYF.

In its sample, this clonotype was seen many times. The CDR3 sequence is CASRVGTGANQPQHF. CDR3 sequence (DNA): TGCGCCAGCAGAGTGGGGACAGGAGCGAATCAGCCCCAGCATTTT. V and J are TRBV5-1 and TRBJ1-5; TRBD1 aligns across 8 bases. Germline CDR1 reads SGHRS; CDR2 reads YFSETQ. V dropped 5 bases and J dropped 4; count of bases not matched to a gene: 8. The CDR3 extends over 15 amino acids.

Remarks on this clonotype: A much larger clonotype is one base distant, so this may be a read error. The rearrangement joins TRBV27 to TRBJ2-3, with D maybe TRBD2 (5 bases). The CDR3 runs to 16 residues. The germline CDR1 and CDR2 sequences are MNHEY and SMNVEV (reference sequence). V lost 5 bases to trimming and J lost 5 bases, with 20 bases between them. As DNA, the CDR3 is TGTGCCAGCAGTCCTCCAGCGGAAGGGCTTGGAGATACGCAGTATTTT. Its protein product is CASSPPAEGLGDTQYF.